The 27 T cell receptor beta chains below were found in one sample sequenced in a study of control samples from healthy donors and cancer patients. The protocol was immunoSEQ multiplex PCR, while the TCRdb copy is restricted to in-frame clones and leaves out a portion. The table shows 170,000 or so clones, with over 80% occurring only once. Sequenced: blood. The receptor source for this set is a man aged 18 to 30 in good health.

This chain joins TRBV6-1 and TRBJ2-7; D unclear. Per the germline V gene, CDR1 is MNHNS and CDR2 is SASEGT. The V end lost 2 bases, the J end lost 3 bases, and 2 bases lay between the germline ends. The CDR3 covers 11 residues. The CDR3 loop reads CASSEIYEQYF. For the CDR3, the DNA is TGTGCCAGCAGTGAAATCTACGAGCAGTACTTC.

The rearrangement joins TRBV5-1 to TRBJ2-5, with 10 bases that match TRBD2. This CDR3 contains 17 residues. CDR1 is SGHRS and CDR2 is YFSETQ in the germline V gene. Trimming took 0 bases from V and 1 from J; bases not matched to a gene: 6. CDR3: CASSLGVTSGFQETQYF. DNA of the CDR3: TGCGCCAGCAGCTTGGGAGTGACTAGCGGGTTCCAAGAGACCCAGTACTTC.

The V call is TRBV18, the J call TRBJ2-7, with D possibly TRBD1 on 5 matching bases. Trimming took 4 bases from V and 2 from J, leaving 12 bases between them. Germline V lookup: CDR1 KGHSH, CDR2 LQKENI. The CDR3 length is 14 residues. The CDR3 bases are TGTGCCAGCTCACAACAGGCGCCCCCCTACGAGCAGTACTTC. This encodes CASSQQAPPYEQYF. Based on the CDR3 plus reference TRBV18 and TRBJ2-7, the full variable domain is NAGVMQNPRHLVRRRGQEARLRCSPMKGHSHVYWYRQLPEEGLKFMVYLQKENIIDESGMPKERFSAEFPKEGPSILRIQQVVRGDSAAYFCASSQQAPPYEQYFGPGTRLTVT.

The rearrangement uses TRBV2 and TRBJ2-7, with D possibly TRBD1 on 6 matching bases. The CDR3 length is 11 residues. Trimming cost V 7 bases and J 7 bases, with 11 bases left between them. In germline, CDR1 is SNHLY, CDR2 FYNNEI. Written as DNA, the CDR3 is TGTGCCAGCACGATAGGGGGAGAGCAGTACTTC. Its translation: CASTIGGEQYF.

The chain employs TRBV6-4 and TRBJ2-1, with 9 bases identical to TRBD2. Germline loops: CDR1 MRHNA, CDR2 SNTAGT. The CDR3 has 16 amino acids. V shed 0 bases, J shed 6 bases, and the junction held 6 bases outside the gene matches. CDR3 amino acids: CASSDSYSGGRNEQFF. The CDR3 region has the DNA TGTGCCAGCAGTGACTCGTATAGCGGGGGCCGCAATGAGCAGTTCTTC.

The chain couples TRBV3-1 (or the pseudogene TRBV3-2) to TRBJ1-1, with D unclear. The CDR3 has 11 residues. Trimming took 3 bases from V and 8 from J, leaving 7 bases between them. Per germline, CDR1 LGHDT and CDR2 YNNKEL (reference sequence). The CDR3 reads CASSHSQEAFF. The CDR3 nucleotides read TGTGCCAGCAGCCATAGCCAGGAAGCTTTCTTT.

The chain recombines TRBV30 with TRBJ1-4, with 7 nucleotides matching TRBD1. J lost 4 bases, V lost 0 bases, and 5 bases had no gene match. The CDR3 consists of 15 residues. CDR1 and CDR2 (germline): GTSNPN, SVGIG (reference sequence). CDR3 residues: CAWSVPGGNNEKLFF. In DNA, the CDR3 is TGTGCCTGGAGTGTACCAGGGGGAAATAATGAAAAACTGTTTTTT.

The V call is TRBV30, the J call TRBJ1-4; TRBD1 might be the D (6 bases). Germline V gene data show CDR1 as GTSNPN and CDR2 as SVGIG (reference sequence). This CDR3 is 14 amino acids long. V was clipped by 3 bases and J by 8 bases, with 16 bases between them. CDR3 DNA: TGTGCCTGGAGCGCAACAGGGTTGGGGGAAAAACTGTTTTTT. Its protein is CAWSATGLGEKLFF.

The rearrangement links TRBV20-1 to TRBJ2-1; 8 bases line up with TRBD2. J gave up 9 bases and V 7 bases, and 5 bases lay outside the gene matches. Germline CDR1 reads DFQATT; CDR2 reads SNEGSKA (reference sequence). CDR3 size: 11 residues. This CDR3 reads CSGPAGGEQFF. CDR3 nucleotides: TGCAGTGGCCCGGCGGGGGGTGAGCAGTTCTTC.

The genes are TRBV30 and TRBJ2-7; TRBD1 aligns across 9 bases. Per germline, CDR1 GTSNPN and CDR2 SVGIG (reference sequence). V gave up 3 bases and J gave up 5 bases; unmatched junction bases: 5. CDR3 length: 13 amino acids. The CDR3 nucleotides are TGTGCCTGGAGGATACAGGGGGCAAACGAGCAGTACTTC. Translating it yields CAWRIQGANEQYF.

This clone has only a few counts. This rearrangement joins TRBV24-1 to TRBJ2-1, with 12 bases matching TRBD1. There are 16 residues in the CDR3. After removal of 0 bases from V and 9 bases from J, the junction contained 5 bases not matched to a gene. The V gene's germline CDR1 is KGHDR and CDR2 SFDVKD. The DNA of the CDR3 is TGTGCCACCAGTGATTTGGCGGGACAGGGGGCCAGTGAGCAGTTCTTC. This gives the protein CATSDLAGQGASEQFF.

This rearrangement joins TRBV7-9 to TRBJ1-1; TRBD1 agrees at 8 bases. This CDR3 is built from 15 residues. V lost 2 bases to trimming and J lost 5 bases; unmatched junction nucleotides: 7. Germline V CDR1 and CDR2: SEHNR, FQNEAQ (reference sequence). This CDR3 reads CASSLTTRQGTEAFF. CDR3 nucleotides: TGTGCCAGCAGCTTAACCACGAGACAGGGGACTGAAGCTTTCTTT.

The V gene is TRBV14, the J gene TRBJ1-2; no clear D gene. Germline V lookup: CDR1 SGHDN, CDR2 FVKESK. The CDR3 length is 16 residues. Trimming took 3 bases from V and 8 from J, leaving 22 bases between them. The DNA of the CDR3 is TGTGCCAGCAGCCACCAAAATACTCAGGACTTTCAAGGCTACACCTTC. It is translated as CASSHQNTQDFQGYTF.

The genes are TRBV19 and TRBJ2-3; the D gene is possibly TRBD2 (6 bases). V was cut by 5 bases and J by 0 bases, with 12 bases left in between. Germline CDR1 and CDR2: LNHDA and SQIVND (reference sequence). The CDR3 covers 15 residues. The CDR3 DNA sequence: TGTGCCAGTAGTTTCTGGACTACGAGCACAGATACGCAGTATTTT. As protein: CASSFWTTSTDTQYF.

The genes are TRBV30 and TRBJ2-5; D is unclear. Looked up from germline, CDR1 is GTSNPN and CDR2 is SVGIG (reference sequence). The CDR3 is 12 residues long. Between the trimmed V and J ends, which lost 2 bases and 1 base, there was a span of 5 bases. In DNA form, the CDR3 reads TGTGCCTGGAGTCCGTCCCAAGAGACCCAGTACTTC. Amino acid sequence: CAWSPSQETQYF.

The chain employs TRBV5-1 and TRBJ2-7; D unclear. The germline CDR1 and CDR2 sequences are SGHRS and YFSETQ. V was trimmed by 0 bases and J by 0 bases, leaving 7 bases between them. CDR3 length: 14 residues. The CDR3 sequence is CASSLEDVSYEQYF. The CDR3 region has the DNA TGCGCCAGCAGCTTGGAGGATGTCTCCTACGAGCAGTACTTC.

This chain connects TRBV5-6 to TRBJ2-3; 7 bases are shared with TRBD1. V shed 4 bases, J shed 2 bases, and the junction held 4 bases outside the gene matches. CDR3 length: 14 residues. CDR1 SGHDT and CDR2 YYEEEE come from the germline V gene. The CDR3 nucleotides are TGTGCCAGCAGCAGGGACAGAATCACAGATACGCAGTATTTT. This gives the protein CASSRDRITDTQYF.

The chain employs TRBV30 and TRBJ1-6; 10 nucleotides align to TRBD1. Germline V gene sequence: CDR1 GTSNPN, CDR2 SVGIG (reference sequence). CDR3 length: 14 residues. V lost 3 bases, J lost 10 bases, and 6 bases stayed unmatched. CDR3 sequence reads: CAWSPGTGASPLHF. CDR3 bases: TGTGCCTGGAGCCCGGGGACAGGGGCCTCACCCCTCCACTTT. Looking up the rest from reference TRBV30 and TRBJ1-6 gives the full variable domain: SQTIHQWPATLVQPVGSPLSLECTVEGTSNPNLYWYRQAAGRGLQLLFYSVGIGQISSEVPQNLSASRPQDRQFILSSKKLLLSDSGFYLCAWSPGTGASPLHFGNGTRLTVT.

This rearrangement joins TRBV3-1 (or the pseudogene TRBV3-2) to TRBJ2-3; no reliable D call. CDR3 length: 15 residues. V lost 0 bases, J lost 6 bases, and 13 bases lay in between. Germline CDR1 LGHDT, CDR2 YNNKEL (reference sequence). CDR3 region: CASSQDRAGRDTQYF. For the CDR3, the DNA is TGTGCCAGCAGCCAAGATAGGGCAGGACGGGATACGCAGTATTTT.

This chain joins TRBV11-3 and TRBJ2-7; 8 bases line up with TRBD1. Germline lookup yields CDR1 SGHNT and CDR2 YENEEA. The CDR3 covers 16 residues. The trim removed 3 bases at V and 3 bases at J, leaving 10 bases unmatched. The CDR3 spells CASSLCGQGVLYEQYF. The DNA for the CDR3 is TGTGCCAGCAGCTTGTGCGGACAGGGTGTTCTCTACGAGCAGTACTTC.

Remarks on this clone: Other DNA sequences in the sample encode the same CDR3. The chain recombines TRBV19 with TRBJ1-5; the D is unclear. Germline V gene lookup returns CDR1 LNHDA and CDR2 SQIVND (reference sequence). V was trimmed by 0 bases and J by 2 bases, leaving 2 bases between them. The CDR3 is made up of 13 amino acids. The CDR3: CASSIEGNQPQHF. Here the CDR3 DNA reads TGTGCCAGTAGTATAGAGGGCAATCAGCCCCAGCATTTT. The entire variable domain, with the rest obtained from reference TRBV19 and TRBJ1-5, is as follows: DGGITQSPKYLFRKEGQNVTLSCEQNLNHDAMYWYRQDPGQGLRLIYYSQIVNDFQKGDIAEGYSVSREKKESFPLTVTSAQKNPTAFYLCASSIEGNQPQHFGDGTRLSIL.

The J gene is TRBJ1-4, the V gene TRBV19, with 7 nucleotides matching TRBD1. Per germline, CDR1 LNHDA and CDR2 SQIVND (reference sequence). The V gene end was trimmed by 2 bases and the J gene end by 8 bases; junction bases not matched to a gene: 5. The CDR3 has 14 residues. CDR3 loop: CASSIRQGEEKLFF. Written as DNA, the CDR3 is TGTGCCAGTAGTATAAGGCAGGGGGAGGAAAAACTGTTTTTT.

The rearrangement joins TRBV12-3 or TRBV12-4 to TRBJ2-7; D unclear. The V end lost 7 bases, the J end lost 3 bases, and 13 bases lay between the germline ends. The CDR3 has 13 amino acids. CDR3 in amino acids: CASTQAPNYEQYF. CDR3 bases: TGTGCCAGCACCCAGGCGCCAAACTACGAGCAGTACTTC.

CDR3 bases: TGTGCCACCAGTGACCAAGGGACAGCCTCCACTGAAGCTTTCTTT. Protein: CATSDQGTASTEAFF. The chain couples TRBV24-1 to TRBJ1-1; TRBD1 matches at 7 bases. This CDR3 has 15 residues. Trimming cost V 4 bases and J 4 bases; bases outside gene matches: 8. CDR1 KGHDR and CDR2 SFDVKD come from the germline V gene.

The CDR3 DNA reads TGTGCCAGCAGCCGAACGCGGAACACTGAAGCTTTCTTT. It yields the protein CASSRTRNTEAFF. The chain couples TRBV14 to TRBJ1-1; D not certain. Trimming took off 4 bases at V and 1 base at J, with 7 bases between the two ends. The germline gives CDR1 SGHDN, CDR2 FVKESK. This CDR3 has 13 amino acids.

This rearrangement joins TRBV6-4 to TRBJ2-7; 12 bases agree with TRBD2. The CDR3 has 16 amino acids. V was pared by 2 bases and J by 6 bases, with 8 bases of the junction left unmatched. Germline V gene data show CDR1 as MRHNA and CDR2 as SNTAGT. The CDR3 here is CASSDGLAGGYSEQYF. DNA for the CDR3: TGTGCCAGCAGTGACGGCCTAGCGGGGGGGTATAGCGAGCAGTACTTC.

The chain uses TRBV7-2 and TRBJ1-1; the D gene is possibly TRBD1 (6 bases). The CDR3 is made up of 14 amino acids. With 1 base removed from V and 1 base from J, the gap between germline ends came to 7 bases. Germline V CDR1 and CDR2: SGHTA, FQGNSA. As DNA, the CDR3 is TGTGCCAGCAGCTTAGGAGGGGGGAACACTGAAGCTTTCTTT. It codes for CASSLGGGNTEAFF.